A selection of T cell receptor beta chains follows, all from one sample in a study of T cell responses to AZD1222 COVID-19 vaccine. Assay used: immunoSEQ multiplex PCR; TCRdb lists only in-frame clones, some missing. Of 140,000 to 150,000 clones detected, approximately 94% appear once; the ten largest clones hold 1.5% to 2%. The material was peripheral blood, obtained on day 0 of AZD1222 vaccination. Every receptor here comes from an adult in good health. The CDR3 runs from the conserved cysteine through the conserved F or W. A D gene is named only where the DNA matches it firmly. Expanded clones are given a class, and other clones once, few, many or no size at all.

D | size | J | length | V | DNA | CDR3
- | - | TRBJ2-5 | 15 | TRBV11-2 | TGTGCCAGCAGCTGGGGAGCGGGTGCCGTGGAGACCCAGTACTTC | CASSWGAGAVETQYF
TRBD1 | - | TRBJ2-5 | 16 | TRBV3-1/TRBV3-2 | TGTGCCAGCAGCCGAGGGACAGGGAGGGTTGAAGAGACCCAGTACTTC | CASSRGTGRVEETQYF
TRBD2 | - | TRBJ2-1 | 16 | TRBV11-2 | TGTGCCAGCAGCTTGCCCGTAGCGGGGGTTTACAATGAGCAGTTCTTC | CASSLPVAGVYNEQFF
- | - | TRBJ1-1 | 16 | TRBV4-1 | TGCGCCAGCAGCCAGTCTTCACAGGGATTAATCACTGAAGCTTTCTTT | CASSQSSQGLITEAFF
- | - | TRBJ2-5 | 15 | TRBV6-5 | TGTGCCAGCAGACTGACACAAGGTCAGCAAGAGACCCAGTACTTC | CASRLTQGQQETQYF
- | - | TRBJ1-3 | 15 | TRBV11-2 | TGTGCCAGCAGCAAAACCTCCGGGACAGGAAACACCATATATTTT | CASSKTSGTGNTIYF
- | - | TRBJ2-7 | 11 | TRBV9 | TGTGCCAGCAAGGGGTTCTACGAGCAGTACTTC | CASKGFYEQYF
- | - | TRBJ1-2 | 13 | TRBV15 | TGTGCCACCAGCCGGCCGGGCTCCCCGGGCTACACCTTC | CATSRPGSPGYTF
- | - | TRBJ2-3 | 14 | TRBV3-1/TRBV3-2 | TGTGCCAGCAGTAGGGAGAGCCCCACAGATACGCAGTATTTT | CASSRESPTDTQYF
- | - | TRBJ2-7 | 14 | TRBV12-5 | TGTGCTAGTGGGATAGAGACAGGAGTCTCGCAGCAGTACTTC | CASGIETGVSQQYF
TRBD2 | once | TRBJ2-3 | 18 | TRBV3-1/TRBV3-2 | TGTGCCAGCAGCCATTGGACGGTGACTAGCGGGGGGGCAGATACGCAGTATTTT | CASSHWTVTSGGADTQYF
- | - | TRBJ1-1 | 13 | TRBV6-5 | TGTGCCAGCAGTTACTTCGGGGGTACTGAAGCTTTCTTT | CASSYFGGTEAFF
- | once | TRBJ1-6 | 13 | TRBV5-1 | TGCGCCAGCAGTCCTACAGGGAACTCACCCCTCCACTTT | CASSPTGNSPLHF
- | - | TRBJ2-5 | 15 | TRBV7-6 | TGTGCCAGCAGCTTCGGTCTGAGTCGCCAAGAGACCCAGTACTTC | CASSFGLSRQETQYF
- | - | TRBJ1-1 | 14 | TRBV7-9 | TGTGCCAGCAGCCCAGATGGGGTATATACTGAAGCTTTCTTT | CASSPDGVYTEAFF
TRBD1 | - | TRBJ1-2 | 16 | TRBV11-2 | TGTGCCAGCAGCTTTGATCAGGGGGCAGCAGTCTATGGCTACACCTTC | CASSFDQGAAVYGYTF
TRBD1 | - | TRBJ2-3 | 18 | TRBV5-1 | TGCGCCAGCAGCTTGGAGGGGAGGACAGGGGGCGGCACAGATACGCAGTATTTT | CASSLEGRTGGGTDTQYF
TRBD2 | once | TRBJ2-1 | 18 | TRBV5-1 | TGCGCCAGCAGCACATGGACTAGCGGACTTAGCTCCTACAATGAGCAGTTCTTC | CASSTWTSGLSSYNEQFF
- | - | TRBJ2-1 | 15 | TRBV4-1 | TGCGCCAGCAGCCCGGGACAGGTGGGACTAAATGAGCAGTTCTTC | CASSPGQVGLNEQFF
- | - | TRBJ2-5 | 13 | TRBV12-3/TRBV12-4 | TGTGCCAGCAAGTTGGCAGGGGCGGAGACCCAGTACTTC | CASKLAGAETQYF
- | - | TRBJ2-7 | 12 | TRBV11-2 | TGTGCCAGCAGCTTAGGGTCCTACGAGCAGTACTTC | CASSLGSYEQYF
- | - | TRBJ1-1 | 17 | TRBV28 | TGTGCCAGCAGTTTAGGCTTTGTCACCCCCCTAAACACTGAAGCTTTCTTT | CASSLGFVTPLNTEAFF
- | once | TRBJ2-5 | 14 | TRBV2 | TGTGCCAGCAGTGAACAACAGGTCCAAGAGACCCAGTACTTC | CASSEQQVQETQYF
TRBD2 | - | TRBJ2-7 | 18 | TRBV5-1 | TGCGCCAGCAGCGCCGGACTAGCGGGAGGACCTTCTACCTACGAGCAGTACTTC | CASSAGLAGGPSTYEQYF
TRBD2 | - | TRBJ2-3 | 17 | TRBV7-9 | TGTGCCAGCAGCTTAGGAAGCGGGGGGGCAATGACAGATACGCAGTATTTT | CASSLGSGGAMTDTQYF
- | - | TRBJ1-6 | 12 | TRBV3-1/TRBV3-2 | TGTGCCAGCAGCCCCACGGGAGTCACCCTCCACTTT | CASSPTGVTLHF
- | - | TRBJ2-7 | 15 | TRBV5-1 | TGCGCCAGCAGCTTCGCCGACACCCCTTCCTACGAGCAGTACTTC | CASSFADTPSYEQYF
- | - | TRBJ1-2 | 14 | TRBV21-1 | TGTGCCAGCAGCAACTTGACAGGGACCTGGGGCTACACCTTC | CASSNLTGTWGYTF
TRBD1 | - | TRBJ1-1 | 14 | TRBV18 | TGTGCCAGCTCATACGGACAGGGACGGACTGAAGCTTTCTTT | CASSYGQGRTEAFF
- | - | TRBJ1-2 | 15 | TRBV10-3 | TGTGCCATTTCCGACGGTGACGGCTATAACTATGGCTACACCTTC | CAISDGDGYNYGYTF
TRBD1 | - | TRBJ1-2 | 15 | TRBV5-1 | TGCGCCAGCAGCCTCGTGGACAGGAATAACTATGGCTACACCTTC | CASSLVDRNNYGYTF
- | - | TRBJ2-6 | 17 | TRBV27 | TGTGCCAGCAGTTTAGGGTACCGAAAATCTGGGGCCAACGTCCTGACTTTC | CASSLGYRKSGANVLTF
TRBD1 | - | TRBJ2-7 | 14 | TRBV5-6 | TGTGCCAGCAGCTACCGGGACAGCCTTGACGAGCAGTACTTC | CASSYRDSLDEQYF
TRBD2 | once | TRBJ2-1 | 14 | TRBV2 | TGTGCCAGCCTGAGCGGGAGGGCCGGTAATGAGCAGTTCTTC | CASLSGRAGNEQFF
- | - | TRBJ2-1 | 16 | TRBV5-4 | TGTGCCAGCAGCCGCCCAGGGGTCTCTTCCTACAATGAGCAGTTCTTC | CASSRPGVSSYNEQFF
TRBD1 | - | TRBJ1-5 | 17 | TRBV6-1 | TGTGCCAGCAGTGCCAGGGGGACCCAATATAGCAATCAGCCCCAGCATTTT | CASSARGTQYSNQPQHF
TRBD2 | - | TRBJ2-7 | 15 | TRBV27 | TGTGCCAGCAGTTCCCTAGCGGGAGGGCCAGGGGAGCAGTACTTC | CASSSLAGGPGEQYF
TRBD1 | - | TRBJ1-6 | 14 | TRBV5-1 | TGCGCCAGCAGCTTGGCGACAGGGGACTCACCCCTCCACTTT | CASSLATGDSPLHF
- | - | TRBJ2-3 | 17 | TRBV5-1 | TGCGCCAGCAGCTCGCCCCTTCTAGACCCCAGCACAGATACGCAGTATTTT | CASSSPLLDPSTDTQYF
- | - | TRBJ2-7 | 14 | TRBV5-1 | TGCGCCAGCAGCCCTGGACAGCCCGCCTACGAGCAGTACTTC | CASSPGQPAYEQYF
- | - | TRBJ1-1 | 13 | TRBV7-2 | TGTGCCAGCAGCGCTGGCGGTTGGACTGAAGCTTTCTTT | CASSAGGWTEAFF
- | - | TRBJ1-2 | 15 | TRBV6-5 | TGTGCCAGCAGTTACTCCACAGGGAACGTCCTTGGCTACACCTTC | CASSYSTGNVLGYTF
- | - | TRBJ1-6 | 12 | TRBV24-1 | TGTGCCACCAGTGATTTGGGTCGGCCCCTCCACTTT | CATSDLGRPLHF
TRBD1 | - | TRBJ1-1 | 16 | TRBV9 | TGTGCCAGCGGACGAGGGACAGGGGTGGGGAACACTGAAGCTTTCTTT | CASGRGTGVGNTEAFF
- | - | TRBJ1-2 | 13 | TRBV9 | TGTGCCAGCAGCGAGCGTGGTTGGGGGGCCTACACCTTC | CASSERGWGAYTF
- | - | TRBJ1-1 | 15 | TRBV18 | TGTGCCAGCTCACCACCCTCGAGGTATAACACTGAAGCTTTCTTT | CASSPPSRYNTEAFF
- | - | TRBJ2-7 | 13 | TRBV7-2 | TGTGCCAGCAGCTCGGGAGCCTCCTACGAGCAGTACTTC | CASSSGASYEQYF
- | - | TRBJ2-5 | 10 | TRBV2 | TGTGCCAGCGAGAGGGAGACCCAGTACTTC | CASERETQYF
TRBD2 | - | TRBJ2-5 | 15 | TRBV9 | TGTGCCAGCAGCCTCCCAGGTAGCGGGGAAGAGACCCAGTACTTC | CASSLPGSGEETQYF
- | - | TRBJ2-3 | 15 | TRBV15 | TGTGCCACCAGCGCAGACGGGTTGGGGGCAGATACGCAGTATTTT | CATSADGLGADTQYF
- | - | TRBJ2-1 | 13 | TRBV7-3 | TGTGCCAGCAGCTCGGACGGATACAATGAGCAGTTCTTC | CASSSDGYNEQFF
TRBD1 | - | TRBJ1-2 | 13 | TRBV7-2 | TGTGCCAGCAGCTACCCCAGGGGGCTTGGCTACACCTTC | CASSYPRGLGYTF
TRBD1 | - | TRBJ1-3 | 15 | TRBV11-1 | TGTGCCAGCAGCCGCCTAGGGGGCGTCGGAAACACCATATATTTT | CASSRLGGVGNTIYF
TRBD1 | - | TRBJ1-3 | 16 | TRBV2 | TGTGCCAGCAGTACTAGTGACAGGGGGCGTGGAAACACCATATATTTT | CASSTSDRGRGNTIYF